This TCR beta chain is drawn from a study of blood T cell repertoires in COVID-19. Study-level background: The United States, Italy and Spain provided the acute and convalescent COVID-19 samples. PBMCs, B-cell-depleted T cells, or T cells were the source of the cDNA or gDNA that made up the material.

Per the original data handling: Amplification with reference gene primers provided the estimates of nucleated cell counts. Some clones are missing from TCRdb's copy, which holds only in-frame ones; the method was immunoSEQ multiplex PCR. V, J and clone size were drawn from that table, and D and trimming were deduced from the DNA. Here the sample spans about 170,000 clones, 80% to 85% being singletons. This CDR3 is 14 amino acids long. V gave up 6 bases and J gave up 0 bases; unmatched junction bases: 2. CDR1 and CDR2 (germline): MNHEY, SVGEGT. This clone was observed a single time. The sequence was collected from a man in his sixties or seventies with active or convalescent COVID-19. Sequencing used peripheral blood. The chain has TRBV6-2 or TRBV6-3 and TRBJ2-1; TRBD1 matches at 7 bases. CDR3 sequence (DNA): TGTGCCAGCAGCTGGGACAGCTCCTACAATGAGCAGTTCTTC. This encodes CASSWDSSYNEQFF.